The clone carrying this T cell receptor (beta chain) was seen more than once but under ten times. Its target is not known. The sample is drawn from a study of identical twins. Findings and caveats of the study: The study reached conclusions through statistical analysis that was cross-sectional, not following the same donors.

TCRdb ran MiXCR on the 5' RACE reads and lists one entry per CDR3 protein. Of roughly 710,000 distinct CDR3 sequences detected, roughly 6.2% appear once; the ten largest clones hold 1.5% to 2%. Germline V gene sequence: CDR1 MNHNS, CDR2 SASEGT. The CDR3 is 17 amino acids. The V and J ends lost 7 bases and 7 bases, in that order; junction bases with no gene match: 16. This chain uses TRBV6-1 with TRBJ2-1; 10 nucleotides line up with TRBD1. This clonotype was sampled from a young man in good health. The material sequenced was naive T cells sorted from blood. CDR3 DNA sequence: TGTGCCAGCACCCTCTCCAAGCGGGGACAGGGGAGGAATGAGCAGTTCTTC. It translates to CASTLSKRGQGRNEQFF.